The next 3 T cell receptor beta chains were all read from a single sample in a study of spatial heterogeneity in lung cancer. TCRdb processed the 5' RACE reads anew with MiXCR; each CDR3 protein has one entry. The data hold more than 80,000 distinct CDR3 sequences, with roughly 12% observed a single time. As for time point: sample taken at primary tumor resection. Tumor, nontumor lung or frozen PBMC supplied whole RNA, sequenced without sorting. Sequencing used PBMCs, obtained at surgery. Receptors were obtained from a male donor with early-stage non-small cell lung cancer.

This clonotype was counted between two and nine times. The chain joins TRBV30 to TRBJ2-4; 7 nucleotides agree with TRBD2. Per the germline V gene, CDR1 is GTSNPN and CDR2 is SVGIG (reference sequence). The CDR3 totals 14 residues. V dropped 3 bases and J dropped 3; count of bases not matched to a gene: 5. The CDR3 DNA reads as TGTGCCTGGAGCGGGACTACGGGCAAAAACATTCAGTACTTC. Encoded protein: CAWSGTTGKNIQYF.

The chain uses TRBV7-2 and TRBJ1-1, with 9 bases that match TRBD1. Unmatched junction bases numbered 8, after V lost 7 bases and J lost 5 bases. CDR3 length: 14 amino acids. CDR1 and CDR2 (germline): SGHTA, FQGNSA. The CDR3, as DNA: TGTGCCAGCAAGAGGGACAGGGTGGATACTGAAGCTTTCTTT. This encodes CASKRDRVDTEAFF.

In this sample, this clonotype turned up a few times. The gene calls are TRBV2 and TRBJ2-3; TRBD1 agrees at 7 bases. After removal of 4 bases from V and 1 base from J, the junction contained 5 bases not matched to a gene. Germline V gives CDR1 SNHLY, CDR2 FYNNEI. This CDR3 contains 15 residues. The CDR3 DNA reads TGTGCCAGCAGTGTAGGGGGCAGGGGCACAGATACGCAGTATTTT. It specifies CASSVGGRGTDTQYF.